The 12 T cell receptor beta chains below were found in one sample sequenced in a study of OX40 agonist ivuxolimab in advanced cancers. The data were produced by immunoSEQ multiplex PCR, yet TCRdb's version contains in-frame clones alone and is incomplete. The table includes about 53,000 clones, more than 70% detected once. The material was CD4+ or CD8+ T cells sorted from blood, obtained in a trial of the OX40 agonist ivuxolimab. The receptors were sampled from an adult with an advanced solid tumor such as melanoma, head and neck, liver or kidney cancer.

The chain joins TRBV29-1 to TRBJ2-1; TRBD1 is a possible D gene (5 bases). CDR3 length equals 11 residues. Germline V gene data show CDR1 as SQVTM and CDR2 as ANQGSEA. The CDR3 nucleotides read TGCAACCTCCTAAGGGGCCATGAGCAGTTCTTC. Its translation is CNLLRGHEQFF.

The V gene is TRBV7-8, the J gene TRBJ2-5; a weak D match, TRBD2 (6 bases). This CDR3 has 16 residues. CDR1 and CDR2 from the germline V gene are SGHVS and FQNEAQ. The ends were cut back, 1 base at V and 5 bases at J, with 17 bases in the middle. The CDR3 region is CASSLGAGTLRETQYF. The DNA for the CDR3 is TGTGCCAGCAGCTTAGGCGCGGGGACTCTTCGGGAGACCCAGTACTTC.

The chain employs TRBV5-1 and TRBJ2-7; D assignment may be TRBD1 or TRBD2 (5 bases each). CDR3 length: 14 amino acids. Trimming removed 5 bases from V and 3 bases from J, with 15 bases in between. Per the germline V gene, CDR1 is SGHRS and CDR2 is YFSETQ. CDR3 region: CASRIEGPLYEQYF. CDR3 coding DNA: TGCGCCAGCAGAATTGAGGGGCCCCTCTACGAGCAGTACTTC.

V and J are TRBV18 and TRBJ1-5; TRBD1 agrees at 7 bases. With V trimmed by 4 bases and J by 7 bases, 7 bases remained unmatched. This CDR3 is 14 amino acids long. Germline V gene sequence: CDR1 KGHSH, CDR2 LQKENI. This CDR3 reads CASSLGQVGQPQHF. CDR3 nucleotides: TGTGCCAGCTCACTTGGACAGGTGGGGCAGCCCCAGCATTTT.

A single count supports this clone. This chain links TRBV18 with TRBJ2-1; D is unresolved. The CDR3 has 13 amino acids. CDR1 KGHSH and CDR2 LQKENI come from the germline V gene. V was pared by 3 bases and J by 6 bases, with 9 bases between. The CDR3, as DNA: TGTGCCAGCTCACCGGACCGCATCAATGAGCAGTTCTTC. This encodes CASSPDRINEQFF.

The rearrangement uses TRBV5-1 and TRBJ1-1; D possibly corresponds to TRBD1 (6 bases). The CDR3 sequence is 14 residues long. CDR1 is SGHRS, CDR2 YFSETQ, per germline. V lost 4 bases, J lost 4 bases, and 14 bases lay in between. The CDR3 coding sequence is TGCGCCAGCAGCCCATCGGACAGAGGCACTGAAGCTTTCTTT. Protein product: CASSPSDRGTEAFF.

This clone occurred once. The rearrangement joins TRBV6-5 to TRBJ2-1; D possibly uses TRBD1 or TRBD2 (5 bases each). This CDR3 has 12 residues. The germline CDR1 and CDR2 sequences are MNHEY and SVGAGI. Trimming stripped 9 bases from V and 5 bases from J, with 11 bases between. The DNA of the CDR3 is TGTGCCAGTAACGGGGCCGACAATGAGCAGTTCTTC. Amino acids: CASNGADNEQFF.

This chain uses TRBV9 with TRBJ1-1; D is unclear. Germline V gives CDR1 SGDLS, CDR2 YYNGEE. CDR3 length equals 14 residues. Trimming stripped 0 bases from V and 1 base from J, with 7 bases between. CDR3 region: CASSVGRQNTEAFF. For the CDR3, the DNA is TGTGCCAGCAGCGTAGGACGGCAGAACACTGAAGCTTTCTTT. Full variable domain (missing parts from reference TRBV9 and TRBJ1-1): DSGVTQTPKHLITATGQRVTLRCSPRSGDLSVYWYQQSLDQGLQFLIQYYNGEERAKGNILERFSAQQFPDLHSELNLSSLELGDSALYFCASSVGRQNTEAFFGQGTRLTVV.

The CDR3 DNA follows: TGTGCCTGGACCGGACGGTACCCTCTGAACGAGCAGTACTTC. It yields the protein CAWTGRYPLNEQYF. This chain links TRBV30 with TRBJ2-7; D gene unclear. This CDR3 comprises 14 residues. V was trimmed by 4 bases and J by 5 bases, leaving 18 bases between them. Germline V gene lookup returns CDR1 GTSNPN and CDR2 SVGIG (reference sequence).

About this clone itself: The junction shows a germline mismatch at one end, possibly a read error. The CDR3 coding sequence is TGTGCCAGCAGCCCAAGTCCCGGGACAGGGAACCCAAACTTC. Translation gives CASSPSPGTGNPNF. The chain has TRBV11-2 and TRBJ2-5; TRBD1 agrees at 9 bases. Per the germline V gene, CDR1 is SGHAT and CDR2 is FQNNGV. The CDR3 runs to 14 residues.

This rearrangement joins TRBV19 to TRBJ2-1; 10 nucleotides line up with TRBD1. The J segment lost 1 base and the V segment lost 4 bases, leaving 1 base of the junction unmatched. The CDR3 covers 15 residues. CDR1 is LNHDA and CDR2 is SQIVND in the germline V gene (reference sequence). CDR3 sequence: CASSRGQGSYNEQFF. The CDR3 nucleotides read TGTGCCAGTAGTAGGGGACAGGGGTCCTACAATGAGCAGTTCTTC.

The chain recombines TRBV2 with TRBJ1-5; 10 bases agree with TRBD1. The length of the CDR3 is 14 residues. Germline CDR1 SNHLY, CDR2 FYNNEI. Unmatched junction bases numbered 2, after V lost 3 bases and J lost 6 bases. Here the CDR3 DNA reads TGTGCCAGCAGTGAGAGGACAGGGGGTCAGCCCCAGCATTTT. Translation gives CASSERTGGQPQHF.